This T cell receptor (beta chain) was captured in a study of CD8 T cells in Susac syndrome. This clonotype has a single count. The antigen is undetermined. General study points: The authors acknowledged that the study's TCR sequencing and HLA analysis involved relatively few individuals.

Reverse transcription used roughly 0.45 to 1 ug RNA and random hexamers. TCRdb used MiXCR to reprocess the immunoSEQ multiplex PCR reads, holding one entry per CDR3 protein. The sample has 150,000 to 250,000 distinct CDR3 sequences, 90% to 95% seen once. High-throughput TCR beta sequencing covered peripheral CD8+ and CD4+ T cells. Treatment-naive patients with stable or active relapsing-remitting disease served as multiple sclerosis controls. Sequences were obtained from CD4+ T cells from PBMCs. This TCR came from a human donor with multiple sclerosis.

CDR3 residues: CAWNARGSAANQPQHF. In DNA form, the CDR3 reads TGTGCCTGGAACGCCCGAGGGAGTGCAGCAAATCAGCCCCAGCATTTT. The rearrangement joins TRBV30 to TRBJ1-5; D remains unclear. V was clipped by 4 bases and J by 4 bases, with 20 bases between them. Germline V gene lookup returns CDR1 GTSNPN and CDR2 SVGIG (reference sequence). CDR3 size: 16 residues.